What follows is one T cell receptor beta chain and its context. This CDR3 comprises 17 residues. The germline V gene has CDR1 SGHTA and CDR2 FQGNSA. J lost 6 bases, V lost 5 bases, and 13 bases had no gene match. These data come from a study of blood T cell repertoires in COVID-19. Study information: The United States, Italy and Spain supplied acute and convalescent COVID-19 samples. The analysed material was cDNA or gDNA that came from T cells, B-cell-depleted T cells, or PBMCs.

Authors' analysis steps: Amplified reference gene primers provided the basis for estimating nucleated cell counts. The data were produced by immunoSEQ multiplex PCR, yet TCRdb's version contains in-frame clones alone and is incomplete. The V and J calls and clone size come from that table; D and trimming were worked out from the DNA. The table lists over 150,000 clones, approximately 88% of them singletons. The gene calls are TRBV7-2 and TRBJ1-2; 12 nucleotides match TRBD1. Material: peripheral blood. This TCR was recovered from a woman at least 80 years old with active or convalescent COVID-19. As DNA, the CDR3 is TGTGCCAGCAGCCCAAGCCCCTGGGACAGGGGGCCCCATGGCTACACCTTC. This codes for CASSPSPWDRGPHGYTF. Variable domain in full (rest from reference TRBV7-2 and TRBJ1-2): GAGVSQSPSNKVTEKGKDVELRCDPISGHTALYWYRQSLGQGLEFLIYFQGNSAPDKSGLPSDRFSAERTGGSVSTLTIQRTQQEDSAVYLCASSPSPWDRGPHGYTFGSGTRLTVV.